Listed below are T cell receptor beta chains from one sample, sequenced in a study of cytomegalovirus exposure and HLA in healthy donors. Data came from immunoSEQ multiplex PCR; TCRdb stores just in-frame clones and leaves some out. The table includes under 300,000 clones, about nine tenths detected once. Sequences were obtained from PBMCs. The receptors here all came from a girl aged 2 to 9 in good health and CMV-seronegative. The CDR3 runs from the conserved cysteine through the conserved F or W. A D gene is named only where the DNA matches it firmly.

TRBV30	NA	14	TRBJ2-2	CAWRVIARTGELFF
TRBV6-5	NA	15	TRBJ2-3	CASSYIGARTDTQYF
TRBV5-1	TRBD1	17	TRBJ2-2	CASSLLQGAKGTGELFF
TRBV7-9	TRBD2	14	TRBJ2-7	CASSFGGGLYEQYF
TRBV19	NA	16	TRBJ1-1	CASSPQFQGMNTEAFF
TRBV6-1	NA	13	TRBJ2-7	CASSYDYNPEQYF
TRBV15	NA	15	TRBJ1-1	CATRRGLGGNTEAFF
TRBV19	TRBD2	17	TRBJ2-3	CASSRTSGGRVTDTQYF
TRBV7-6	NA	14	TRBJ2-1	CASSHLSSYNEQFF
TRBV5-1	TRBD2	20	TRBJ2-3	CASSPGLAGPIVRGTDTQYF
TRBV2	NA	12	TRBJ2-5	CASMGGAETQYF
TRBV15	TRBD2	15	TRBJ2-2	CATSFSTGGTGELFF
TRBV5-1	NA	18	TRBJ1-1	CASSLRASGRPWSTEAFF
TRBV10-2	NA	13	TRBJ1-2	CASRETGLDGYTF
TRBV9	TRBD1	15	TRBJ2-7	CASSVGTGNPYEQYF
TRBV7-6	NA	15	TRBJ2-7	CASSLDSAAGYEQYF
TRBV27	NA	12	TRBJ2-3	CASSPLGEAQYF
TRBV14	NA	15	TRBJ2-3	CASSPAGGIRNTQYF
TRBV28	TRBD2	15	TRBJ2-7	CASSSSGGPVYEQYF
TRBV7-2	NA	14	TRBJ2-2	CASSPEASTGELFF
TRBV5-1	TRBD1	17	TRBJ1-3	CASSYGTGLSGGNTIYF
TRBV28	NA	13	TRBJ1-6	CASSPPGGKALHF
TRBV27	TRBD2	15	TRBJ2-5	CASSLSSGGWETQYF
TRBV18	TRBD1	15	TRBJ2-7	CASSPTGAVGYEQYF
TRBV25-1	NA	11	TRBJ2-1	CASSGTRGQFF
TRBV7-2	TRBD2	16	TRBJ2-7	CASSLERAGVSYEQYF
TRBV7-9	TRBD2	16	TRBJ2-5	CASLPALAGKKETQYF
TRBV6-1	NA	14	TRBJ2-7	CASKGVVGPYEQYF
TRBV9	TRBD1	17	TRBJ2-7	CASSVAGQGQGRYEQYF
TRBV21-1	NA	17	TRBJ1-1	CASSKSQGADVNTEAFF
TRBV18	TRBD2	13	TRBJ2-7	CASSPRGDYEQYF
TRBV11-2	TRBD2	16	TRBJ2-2	CASSFWGGTPTGELFF
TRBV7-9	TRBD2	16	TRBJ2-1	CASSVLAGGPINEQFF
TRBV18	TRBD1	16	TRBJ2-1	CASSRQGESSYNEQFF
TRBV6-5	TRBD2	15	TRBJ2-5	CASSTYRDWEGTQYF
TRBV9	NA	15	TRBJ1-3	CASSDRVSSGNTIYF
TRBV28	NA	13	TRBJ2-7	CASSFPGAYEQYF
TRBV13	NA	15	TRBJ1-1	CASSFRPGVGTEAFF
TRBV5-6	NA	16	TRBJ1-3	CASSLTARYDGNTIYF
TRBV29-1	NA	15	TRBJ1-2	CSVEDLGGEDYGYTF
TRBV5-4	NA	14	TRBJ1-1	CASSPGAMGTEAFF
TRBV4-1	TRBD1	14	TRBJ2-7	CASSPRTGSYEQYF
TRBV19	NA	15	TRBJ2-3	CASSIDVRATDTQYF
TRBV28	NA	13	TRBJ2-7	CASLSREDYEQYF
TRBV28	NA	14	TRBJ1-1	CASSFPGVDTEAFF
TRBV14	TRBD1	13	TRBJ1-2	CASSPKTGVGYTF
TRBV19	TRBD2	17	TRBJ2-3	CASSIFPLAGAGGTQYF
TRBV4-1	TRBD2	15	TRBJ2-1	CASSPGLAGGNEQFF
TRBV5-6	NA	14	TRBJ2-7	CASRRSESPYEQYF
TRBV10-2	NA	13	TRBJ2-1	CASRWTESNEQFF
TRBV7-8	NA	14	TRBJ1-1	CASSPGTFNTEAFF
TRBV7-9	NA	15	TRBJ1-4	CASSLYLGTNEKLFF
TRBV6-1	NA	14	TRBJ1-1	CASSEPGSGTEAFF